This T cell receptor beta chain was identified in a study of identical twins. TCRdb independently ran MiXCR on the 5' RACE reads; one entry per CDR3 protein. This sample yields hundreds of thousands of distinct CDR3 sequences, of which approximately 22% are seen a single time; 4% to 5.5% belongs to the top ten. From germline, CDR1 is SQVTM and CDR2 ANQGSEA. V trimming: 1 base; J trimming: 7 bases; junction bases outside the gene matches: 10. This CDR3 contains 15 residues. The sample was also linked to a second study, of T cells expressing NK-cell markers. From that study: Six donors had dominant NKG2C+ clonotypes that comprised roughly 1.0-7.5% of their CD8+ T cells.

This clonotype was obtained from a woman younger than 30 in good health. Sample: PBMCs. The chain uses TRBV29-1 and TRBJ2-3; 8 bases match TRBD2. The CDR3 nucleotides read TGCAGCGTTGAAGTCGGTAGCGGGGTAAGGAATACGCAGTATTTT. Translated: CSVEVGSGVRNTQYF.